What follows describes a single T cell receptor beta chain. Its antigen is unidentified. This sample is drawn from a study of immune evolution from preneoplasia to lung adenocarcinoma. Generated by immunoSEQ multiplex PCR, the TCRdb table keeps only in-frame clones and is missing some. The sample gives about 21,000 clones, 75% of which show up once; roughly 5.5% is in the top ten. Germline CDR1 reads SGHRS; CDR2 reads YFSETQ. V lost 1 base and J 0 bases, leaving 4 bases between the germline ends. The CDR3 spans 14 residues. Nucleic acids came from premalignant or tumor cells enriched by macro-dissection. General observations from the study: Clonality was highest in normal lung, lower in later-stage lesions apparently.

Material: FFPE invasive lung adenocarcinoma tissue. V usage is TRBV5-1 and J usage is TRBJ1-4; no reliable D call. The source of this sequence is a person aged 55 to 75 with lung adenocarcinoma. CDR3 protein: CASSLTTTNEKLFF. The CDR3 DNA reads TGCGCCAGCAGCTTGACAACAACTAATGAAAAACTGTTTTTT.